This TCR beta chain was observed in a study of blood T cells in healthy people across ages. Together with a sample-barcoded 5' primer, a J-beta primer mix was included in a second PCR lasting about 6 to 12 cycles. TCRdb reprocessed the 5' RACE reads with MiXCR, giving one entry per CDR3 protein. The sample carries around 700,000 distinct CDR3 sequences, just under 25% recorded once. This clonotype was observed many times. Per the germline V gene, CDR1 is SQVTM and CDR2 is ANQGSEA. CDR3 length: 11 residues. V was trimmed by 2 bases and J by 3 bases, leaving 5 bases between them. Another study also made use of these data, one on T cells of mothers and their children.

The J gene is TRBJ2-7, the V gene TRBV29-1; D gene uncertain. This TCR was sampled from a boy younger than 18 in good health. Input material: blood. Here the CDR3 DNA reads TGCAGCGTTGAAAAGAGCTACGAGCAGTACTTC. This encodes CSVEKSYEQYF.